What follows describes a single TCR beta chain. Its antigen is unknown. Per-nucleotide qualities are absent, and no much larger clonotype sits a single base away. This sample is drawn from a study of blood T cell repertoires in COVID-19 (dated by TCRdb to the early 2020s). In terms of the full investigation: Samples from collaborators originated in the United States, Italy and Spain and spanned both the acute and convalescent phases of COVID-19. Subjects who had been exposed to COVID-19, were actively infected with it, or had recovered from it provided the deeply sampled blood TCRbeta repertoires that made up the dataset. The material from the prospective study consisted of cDNA or gDNA derived from T cells, B-cell-depleted T cells, or PBMCs. HLA class I and class II types, where available, came from metadata supplied by the sample provider rather than from assay-based typing. The repertoires were made available in a free public database intended to serve as a resource for research on the immune response to SARS-CoV-2. Samples were obtained from the ongoing ImmuneRACE study (first 160 participants) and from 950 to 1,500 subjects provided by 6 global collaborators. The sample metadata nearly always contained a de-identified subject ID, COVID-19 status, age in years and sex.

The germline V gene gives CDR1 as MRHNA and CDR2 as SNTAGT. Inclusive of the bounding cysteine and phenylalanine, the CDR3 is 13 residues long. Only CDR3 DNA remains: 39 bases, in frame from the first base. Trimming removed 2 bases from V and 5 bases from J, leaving 8 bases between the germline ends. The full study reports these points: Clinical and demographic metadata were provided uncurated, with the amount varying by source and participant.

The collaborating institutions used their own protocols to collect whole blood in K2EDTA tubes. For TCRbeta analysis, collaborators shipped samples as frozen whole blood, isolated PBMCs, or DNA extracted from either of those sample types. The immunoSEQ Assay, a bias-controlled multiplex PCR, was used to amplify TCRbeta CDR3 regions from genomic DNA. As for how the authors treated the data: Nucleated cell counts per sample were estimated from amplification of reference gene primers within the assay. To quantify the absolute abundance of each unique TCRbeta CDR3 rearrangement, sequence reads were collapsed and filtered. Productive Simpson clonality was computed per sample as the square root of Simpson's diversity index over productive rearrangements. Entries here come from immuneACCESS through TCRdb and include only in-frame sequences with V and J called. Some clones fail to appear in such tables; in the studies checked, an unresolved V gene covers under half of the shortfall, and the cause of the remainder is unknown. Clone size and the V and J calls come from that table; the DNA yielded D and trimming. The sample table shows tens of thousands of clones, and about 91% are seen once. Around 3.1% of the sample is taken by the ten largest.

The sample consisted of peripheral blood. The clonotype was recovered from a man in his forties or fifties with acute or convalescent COVID-19. The chain uses TRBV6-4 and TRBJ2-3; the D region possibly corresponds to TRBD1 (6 bases align). The nucleotide sequence reads TGTGCCAGCAGTGACCAGGGGAAAGATACGCAGTATTTT. The encoded protein is CASSDQGKDTQYF.